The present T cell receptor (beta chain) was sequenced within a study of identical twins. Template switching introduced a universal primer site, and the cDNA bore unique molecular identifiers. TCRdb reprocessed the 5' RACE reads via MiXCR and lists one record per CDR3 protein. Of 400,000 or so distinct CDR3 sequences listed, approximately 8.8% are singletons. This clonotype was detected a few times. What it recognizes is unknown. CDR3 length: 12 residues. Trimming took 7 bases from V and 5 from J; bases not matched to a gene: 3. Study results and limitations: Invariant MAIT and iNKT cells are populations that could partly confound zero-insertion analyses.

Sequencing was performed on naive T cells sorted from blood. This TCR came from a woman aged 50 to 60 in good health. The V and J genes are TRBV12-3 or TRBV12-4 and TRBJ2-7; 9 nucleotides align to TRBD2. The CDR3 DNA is TGTGCCAGCATGCTAGCGGGACACGAGCAGTACTTC. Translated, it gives CASMLAGHEQYF.